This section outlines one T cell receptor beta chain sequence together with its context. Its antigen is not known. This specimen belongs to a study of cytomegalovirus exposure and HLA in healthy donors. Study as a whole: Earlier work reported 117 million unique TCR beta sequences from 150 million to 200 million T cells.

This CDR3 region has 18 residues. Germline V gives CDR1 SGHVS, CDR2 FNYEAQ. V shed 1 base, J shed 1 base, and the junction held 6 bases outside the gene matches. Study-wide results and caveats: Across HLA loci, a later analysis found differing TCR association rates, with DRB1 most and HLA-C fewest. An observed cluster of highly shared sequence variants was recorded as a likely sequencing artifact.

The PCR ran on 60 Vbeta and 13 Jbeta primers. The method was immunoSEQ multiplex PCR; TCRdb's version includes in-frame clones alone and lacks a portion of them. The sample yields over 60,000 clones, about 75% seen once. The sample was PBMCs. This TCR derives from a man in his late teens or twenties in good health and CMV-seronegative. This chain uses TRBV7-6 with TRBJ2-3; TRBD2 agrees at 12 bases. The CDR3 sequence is CASSLGSSGGARTDTQYF. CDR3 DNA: TGTGCCAGCAGCTTAGGCTCTAGCGGGGGGGCTCGCACAGATACGCAGTATTTT.